The 15 T cell receptor beta chains given below trace back to one sample, sequenced in a study of vaccination and CD4 T cells after COVID-19 (dated by TCRdb to between 2020 and 2023). What the treatment or condition label conveys for this sample: approximately nine-day PBMC culture with coronavirus spike peptide pools or control peptides (ViraFEST assay). Their antigen targets remain unknown. The method was PCR. Sequencing instrument: Illumina iSeq 100. DNA from cultured CD4+ T cells was subjected to TCR sequencing with the Oncomine TCR Beta short-read assay at the Johns Hopkins FTIC core. TCRdb applied fastp at Q25 and MiXCR to the public reads, then kept only in-frame beta chains. Duplicate CDR3 protein sequences are folded into a single record with the most common DNA and genes. Here the sample has 20,000 to 25,000 distinct CDR3 sequences; approximately 61% occur a single time. The leading ten clones occupy about 3.5% of the sample.

What was sequenced was CD4+ T cells from blood, cultured in vitro. The source is a human donor who had recovered from COVID-19.

V and J are TRBV19 and TRBJ2-1; tentatively, D is TRBD2 (6 bases). CDR1 LNHDA and CDR2 SQIVND come from the germline V gene (reference sequence). The CDR3 totals 19 residues. Trimming pared 2 bases from V and 2 bases from J, leaving 22 bases between. The CDR3 sequence: CASSINVGRRLGTYNEQFF. DNA for the CDR3: TGTGCCAGTAGTATAAATGTCGGGAGACGTCTCGGGACCTACAATGAGCAGTTCTTC.

This clonotype was seen a handful of times. The chain is built from TRBV20-1 and TRBJ1-6, with D hard to call. This CDR3 region has 14 residues. V dropped 6 bases and J dropped 10 bases, with 19 bases sitting between them. Germline CDR1 reads DFQATT; CDR2 reads SNEGSKA (reference sequence). CDR3 nucleotides: TGCAGTGCAGCCTCCGCGGGCCCGGGATCACCCCTCCACTTT. Encoded protein: CSAASAGPGSPLHF.

This clonotype was detected only once. The chain links TRBV30 to TRBJ1-3; no firm D call. Germline CDR1 GTSNPN, CDR2 SVGIG (reference sequence). V was trimmed by 0 bases and J by 4 bases, leaving 13 bases between them. This CDR3 is 15 amino acids long. CDR3: CAWSVPRFDGNTIYF. In DNA form, the CDR3 reads TGTGCCTGGAGTGTACCAAGATTTGACGGAAACACCATATATTTT.

This clonotype appeared a few times. CDR3 bases: TGTGCCTGGAGTGTCGGCGGGGGCAAGCCCCAGCATTTT. Encoded protein: CAWSVGGGKPQHF. This sequence joins TRBV30 and TRBJ1-5, with D maybe TRBD1 (6 bases). The ends were cut back, 0 bases at V and 8 bases at J, with 11 bases in the middle. This CDR3 is 13 amino acids long. Germline lookup yields CDR1 GTSNPN and CDR2 SVGIG (reference sequence). Full variable domain (missing parts from reference TRBV30 and TRBJ1-5): SQTIHQWPATLVQPVGSPLSLECTVEGTSNPNLYWYRQAAGRGLQLLFYSVGIGQISSEVPQNLSASRPQDRQFILSSKKLLLSDSGFYLCAWSVGGGKPQHFGDGTRLSIL.

The J gene is TRBJ2-7, the V gene TRBV11-2, with TRBD1 as a possible D gene (6 bases). V was pared by 5 bases and J by 1 base, with 21 bases between. The CDR3 contains 17 residues. CDR1 is SGHAT, CDR2 FQNNGV, per germline. Here the CDR3 reads CASSPLTGSRDSYEQYF. The CDR3, as DNA: TGTGCCAGCAGCCCACTAACAGGGTCAAGGGATTCCTACGAGCAGTACTTC.

This sequence joins TRBV12-3 or TRBV12-4 and TRBJ1-1, with 9 bases fitting TRBD1. The CDR3 covers 13 residues. V dropped 5 bases and J dropped 5; count of bases not matched to a gene: 3. This CDR3 is CASSRTGETEAFF. The CDR3 DNA sequence: TGTGCCAGCAGTCGGACAGGGGAGACTGAAGCTTTCTTT.

The V and J genes are TRBV11-3 and TRBJ2-7, with TRBD2 identical over 11 bases. V shed 1 base and J 6 bases; nucleotides not matched to a gene: 8. The CDR3 is made up of 16 amino acids. CDR1 is SGHNT, CDR2 YENEEA, per germline. CDR3 coding DNA: TGTGCCAGCAGCTTAGGGATCCTAGCGGGAGGTCCCGAGCAGTACTTC. Its protein is CASSLGILAGGPEQYF.

This chain joins TRBV19 and TRBJ2-7; 12 bases match TRBD1. The CDR3 length is 15 residues. The junction had 4 bases not matched to a gene; V was cut back by 4 bases and J by 3 bases. Looked up from germline, CDR1 is LNHDA and CDR2 is SQIVND (reference sequence). CDR3 sequence: CASSKGQGAFYEQYF. CDR3 nucleotide sequence: TGTGCCAGTAGTAAGGGACAGGGGGCTTTCTACGAGCAGTACTTC.

The chain carries TRBV30 and TRBJ2-3, with D unclear. The CDR3 length is 11 residues. The V end was cut by 2 bases, the J end by 1 base, with 1 base between. Germline CDR1 and CDR2: GTSNPN and SVGIG (reference sequence). CDR3 residues: CAWSRTDTQYF. DNA of the CDR3: TGTGCCTGGAGTCGCACAGATACGCAGTATTTT.

V and J are TRBV7-9 and TRBJ1-2; D unclear. The CDR3 has 15 residues. With 3 bases removed from V and 7 bases from J, the gap between germline ends came to 18 bases. Looked up from germline, CDR1 is SEHNR and CDR2 is FQNEAQ (reference sequence). CDR3 amino acids: CASSLAAGWRFGYTF. The CDR3 nucleotides read TGTGCCAGCAGCTTGGCCGCGGGGTGGCGTTTTGGCTACACCTTC.

This clonotype was counted a few times. This chain connects TRBV7-3 to TRBJ1-2; TRBD1 matches at 10 bases. Germline lookup yields CDR1 SGHTA and CDR2 FQGTGA. V dropped 0 bases and J dropped 3; count of bases not matched to a gene: 1. The CDR3 contains 15 residues. DNA of the CDR3: TGTGCCAGCAGCTTAACGGGGACAGGGGACTATGGCTACACCTTC. Protein product: CASSLTGTGDYGYTF.

This chain joins TRBV6-1 and TRBJ1-2; D call uncertain. V dropped 7 bases and J dropped 9 bases, with 21 bases sitting between them. The CDR3 runs 14 residues. Germline V gives CDR1 MNHNS, CDR2 SASEGT. The CDR3: CASTPDSRAYRYTF. In nucleotides, the CDR3 is TGTGCCAGCACCCCAGACTCCCGCGCGTACCGCTACACCTTC.

By share of the sample, this clonotype is large (0.1 to 1%). The chain carries TRBV24-1 and TRBJ2-1; no clear D. Germline V gene data show CDR1 as KGHDR and CDR2 as SFDVKD. CDR3 length: 15 amino acids. The V end was cut by 6 bases, the J end by 5 bases, with 16 bases between. Here the CDR3 reads CATSSPARDDNEQFF. CDR3 bases: TGTGCCACCAGTTCCCCCGCCCGAGACGACAATGAGCAGTTCTTC.

This clonotype was seen once. The chain couples TRBV20-1 to TRBJ2-1, with D perhaps TRBD1 (6 bases). The germline V gene encodes CDR1 DFQATT and CDR2 SNEGSKA (reference sequence). V was clipped by 6 bases and J by 0 bases, with 15 bases between them. The CDR3 spans 15 residues. CDR3 region: CSAIHRENSYNEQFF. CDR3 sequence (DNA): TGCAGTGCCATCCACAGGGAAAACTCCTACAATGAGCAGTTCTTC.

The chain uses TRBV6-1 and TRBJ1-2; 7 bases are a match to TRBD1. The germline gives CDR1 MNHNS, CDR2 SASEGT. The CDR3 loop spans 12 amino acids. J was trimmed by 8 bases and V by 6 bases; bases with no gene match: 6. The chain's CDR3 is CASRRGGAGYTF. CDR3 coding DNA: TGTGCCAGCAGGAGAGGGGGCGCAGGCTACACCTTC.